The sequence of this TCR beta chain was determined in a study of T-cell reconstitution after alpha-beta-depleted transplantation in children. In this sample, this clonotype turned up many times. Antigen unknown. Between the trimmed V and J ends, which lost 2 bases and 7 bases, there was a span of 12 bases. CDR3 length: 15 amino acids. Per germline, CDR1 LGHNA and CDR2 YSLEER. TCRbeta library preparation incorporated unique molecular identifiers. TCRdb re-derived calls from the PCR reads in MiXCR, one entry per CDR3 protein. Of roughly 500,000 distinct CDR3 sequences listed, roughly a tenth are singletons. General study findings and limits: Surviving thymic progenitors and recipient T cells were the source of high TCRbeta diversity at day 60 in some patients. Expanded graft clones, several hundred of them, were reportedly the source of alpha-beta T cells about two months after transplant. It was newly produced T cells that mostly accounted for T-cell counts and diversity one year after transplant.

The chain employs TRBV4-3 and TRBJ1-6; D perhaps matches TRBD1 (5 bases). This TCR was recovered from a child aged 2 to 10 with inherited bone marrow failure, due to receive a stem cell transplant. Sequencing was performed on PBMCs, taken before TCRalphabeta/CD19-depleted stem cell transplant. CDR3 residues: CASSQSGRVNSPLHF. The DNA for the CDR3 is TGCGCCAGCAGCCAATCGGGACGGGTGAATTCACCCCTCCACTTT.